Listed here are 21 T cell receptor beta chains from one sample, sequenced in a study of control samples from healthy donors and cancer patients. The assay was immunoSEQ multiplex PCR, and TCRdb's table has in-frame clones only and misses some. The sample consists of roughly 98,000 clones, approximately 93% of them appearing once. Sequencing used blood. These receptors were obtained from a man aged 18 to 30 in good health.

Worth noting for this clone: This sample also contains other DNA sequences that code for the same CDR3. This sequence joins TRBV5-1 and TRBJ1-2; 10 bases map to TRBD1. Trimming at V came to 7 bases and at J to 6 bases, leaving 9 bases not matched to a gene. The CDR3 covers 14 residues. Germline assignment: CDR1 SGHRS and CDR2 YFSETQ. CDR3 nucleotide sequence: TGCGCCAGCGGCTCCCGCGGGACAGGGGATGGCTACACCTTC. This sequence encodes CASGSRGTGDGYTF.

The rearrangement joins TRBV4-1 to TRBJ1-5, with D maybe TRBD1 (6 bases). The CDR3 has 16 amino acids. V lost 0 bases to trimming and J lost 3 bases, with 12 bases between them. CDR1 is MGHRA and CDR2 is YSYEKL in the germline V gene. The CDR3 protein is CASSQERQGNNQPQHF. DNA of the CDR3: TGCGCCAGCAGCCAAGAGCGCCAGGGGAACAATCAGCCCCAGCATTTT.

The chain couples TRBV4-1 to TRBJ1-1; maybe TRBD1 (5 bases). Trimming took 0 bases from V and 6 from J, leaving 23 bases between them. The V gene's germline CDR1 is MGHRA and CDR2 YSYEKL. This CDR3 has 18 amino acids. The CDR3 reads CASSQEIGAGTLLSEAFF. CDR3 in DNA: TGCGCCAGCAGCCAAGAAATCGGAGCGGGGACCCTACTTTCTGAAGCTTTCTTT.

J is TRBJ1-2 and V is TRBV13; maybe TRBD1 (5 bases). Germline CDR1 PRHDT, CDR2 FYEKMQ (reference sequence). The CDR3 has 13 residues. V lost 3 bases to trimming and J lost 8 bases, with 13 bases between them. Here the CDR3 reads CASSLGTGGGYTF. For the CDR3, the DNA is TGTGCCAGCAGCTTGGGGACCGGGGGGGGCTACACCTTC.

The chain couples TRBV4-3 to TRBJ1-5, with D tentatively TRBD1 (5 bases). The CDR3 has 16 residues. V lost 0 bases to trimming and J lost 4 bases, with 13 bases between them. Per germline, CDR1 LGHNA and CDR2 YSLEER. The chain's CDR3 is CASSQDLGLWNQPQHF. Here the CDR3 DNA reads TGCGCCAGCAGCCAAGATTTGGGACTGTGGAATCAGCCCCAGCATTTT.

The CDR3, as DNA: TGTGCCAGCAGTTATCTGACAGAAATAGCCTACGAGCAGTACTTC. Residues: CASSYLTEIAYEQYF. The chain employs TRBV6-2 or TRBV6-3 and TRBJ2-7; tentative D call: TRBD1 (5 bases). Germline V gives CDR1 MNHEY, CDR2 SVGEGT. V was pared by 3 bases and J by 2 bases, with 14 bases between. The CDR3 contains 15 residues.

The CDR3 here is CASFSSLNSPLHF. CDR3 DNA sequence: TGTGCCAGCTTCTCGTCTCTGAATTCACCCCTCCACTTT. This chain uses TRBV6-5 with TRBJ1-6; no reliable D call. The CDR3 runs 13 residues. CDR1 is MNHEY and CDR2 is SVGAGI in the germline V gene. The V end was cut by 8 bases, the J end by 7 bases, with 12 bases between.

This chain uses TRBV6-5 with TRBJ1-4, with 7 bases lining up with TRBD1. Germline assignment: CDR1 MNHEY and CDR2 SVGAGI. This CDR3 has 14 amino acids. After removal of 6 bases from V and 5 bases from J, the junction contained 6 bases not matched to a gene. The CDR3 protein is CASRPGGLNEKLFF. The CDR3 coding sequence is TGTGCCAGCAGGCCAGGGGGTTTAAATGAAAAACTGTTTTTT.

The DNA of the CDR3 is TGTGCCAGCTCACCACCGGGGGGAAAGGGCGATCAGCCCCAGCATTTT. The encoded protein is CASSPPGGKGDQPQHF. J is TRBJ1-5 and V is TRBV18; maybe TRBD1 (5 bases). Trimming pared 0 bases from V and 5 bases from J, leaving 14 bases between. There are 16 residues in the CDR3. Germline V gene lookup returns CDR1 KGHSH and CDR2 LQKENI.

The genes are TRBV4-1 and TRBJ1-2; no clear D. Germline assignment: CDR1 MGHRA and CDR2 YSYEKL. CDR3 length: 22 amino acids. Trimming removed 3 bases from V and 3 bases from J, with 35 bases in between. The CDR3 DNA reads TGCGCCAGCAGCCAGTATCCCCTCGCTGTCCTCCGAAGACGGGAGGCCTACTATGGCTACACCTTC. Amino acids: CASSQYPLAVLRRREAYYGYTF.

The rearrangement links TRBV21-1 to TRBJ1-1; TRBD1, the table's D call, lacks a check against the DNA. TRBV21-1 is assigned pseudogene status. This CDR3 has 19 residues. CDR3 sequence reads: CASMRDHLDRTGEITEAFF. The CDR3 DNA reads as TGTGCCAGCATGAGGGACCATCTCGACCGGACAGGGGAGATCACTGAAGCTTTCTTT.

This chain links TRBV10-3 with TRBJ2-3, with D tentatively TRBD2 (6 bases). The V end was cut by 4 bases, the J end by 3 bases, with 17 bases between. CDR1 and CDR2 from the germline V gene are ENHRY and SYGVKD. This CDR3 spans 16 amino acids. Here the CDR3 DNA reads TGTGCCATCAGTGTAACGGGAGCGGTTGCGACAGATACGCAGTATTTT. Encoded protein: CAISVTGAVATDTQYF.

The chain is built from TRBV18 and TRBJ1-1, with 7 bases matching TRBD1. The V and J ends lost 3 bases and 7 bases, in that order; junction bases with no gene match: 5. This CDR3 comprises 13 residues. CDR1 and CDR2 (germline): KGHSH, LQKENI. CDR3 region: CASSPDRLGEAFF. The CDR3 nucleotides are TGTGCCAGCTCACCGGACAGGCTAGGTGAAGCTTTCTTT.

This sequence joins TRBV7-9 and TRBJ1-5; D remains unclear. Trimming pared 4 bases from V and 2 bases from J, leaving 15 bases between. This CDR3 has 16 residues. Germline assignment: CDR1 SEHNR and CDR2 FQNEAQ (reference sequence). The chain's CDR3 is CASSSPVTRGNQPQHF. CDR3 nucleotides: TGTGCCAGCAGCTCCCCAGTAACGAGAGGCAATCAGCCCCAGCATTTT.

The CDR3, as DNA: TGTGCCAGCAGCTTACCCTCCGGGACAGGGAACGAGATAACCGGGGAGCTGTTTTTT. It translates to CASSLPSGTGNEITGELFF. The chain carries TRBV5-5 and TRBJ2-2, with 9 bases fitting TRBD1. The germline V gene has CDR1 SGHKS and CDR2 YYEKEE (reference sequence). The CDR3 runs to 19 residues. V trimming: 2 bases; J trimming: 5 bases; junction bases outside the gene matches: 16.

This sequence joins TRBV6-6 and TRBJ2-5; D is uncertain. Germline CDR1 is MNHNY and CDR2 is SVGAGI (reference sequence). The CDR3 has 13 residues. Deletions cut 2 bases from V and 1 base from J, with 5 bases between. The DNA for the CDR3 is TGTGCCAGCAGTTACATCGCCCAAGAGACCCAGTACTTC. Translating it yields CASSYIAQETQYF.

This chain uses TRBV5-4 with TRBJ2-2, with 8 bases that match TRBD1. There are 16 residues in the CDR3. The germline V gene encodes CDR1 SGHNT and CDR2 YYREEE (reference sequence). The J segment lost 4 bases and the V segment lost 7 bases, leaving 12 bases of the junction unmatched. The CDR3, as DNA: TGTGCCAGCCGCCCTTTAGGACAGGGTGTCACCGGGGAGCTGTTTTTT. Amino acids: CASRPLGQGVTGELFF.

The chain joins TRBV5-1 to TRBJ1-1; D gene unclear. The CDR3 is made up of 13 amino acids. The germline V gene encodes CDR1 SGHRS and CDR2 YFSETQ. The V and J ends lost 4 bases and 0 bases respectively, with 7 bases between them. The CDR3 protein is CASSRDLNTEAFF. DNA for the CDR3: TGCGCCAGCAGCCGTGACCTGAACACTGAAGCTTTCTTT. Variable domain in full (rest from reference TRBV5-1 and TRBJ1-1): KAGVTQTPRYLIKTRGQQVTLSCSPISGHRSVSWYQQTPGQGLQFLFEYFSETQRNKGNFPGRFSGRQFSNSRSEMNVSTLELGDSALYLCASSRDLNTEAFFGQGTRLTVV.

V gene TRBV29-1 combines with J gene TRBJ2-7; 7 nucleotides agree with TRBD1. Trimming cost V 5 bases and J 1 base; bases outside gene matches: 5. Germline CDR1 is SQVTM and CDR2 is ANQGSEA. The length of the CDR3 is 13 residues. The CDR3 coding sequence is TGCAGCGTTCCAAGCAGGGGGTCCTACGAGCAGTACTTC. It codes for CSVPSRGSYEQYF.

The rearrangement links TRBV29-1 to TRBJ1-1; D is uncertain. Trimming stripped 8 bases from V and 0 bases from J, with 10 bases between. The CDR3 loop spans 12 amino acids. The germline V gene encodes CDR1 SQVTM and CDR2 ANQGSEA. This CDR3 reads CSFGPVNTEAFF. The CDR3 DNA is TGCAGCTTTGGACCTGTGAACACTGAAGCTTTCTTT.

This clone was counted a single time. The V call is TRBV24-1, the J call TRBJ2-1; D possibly corresponds to TRBD1 (5 bases). The CDR3 runs to 13 residues. Trimming removed 3 bases from V and 7 bases from J, with 9 bases in between. Germline V gene lookup returns CDR1 KGHDR and CDR2 SFDVKD. CDR3 nucleotide sequence: TGTGCCACCAGTGATCCCAGGGAAAATGAGCAGTTCTTC. This encodes CATSDPRENEQFF.